These T cell receptor beta chains were read from a single sample in a study of lymphopenia after photon versus proton radiotherapy. Only in-frame clones appear in the TCRdb table, and some are missing; sequencing was by immunoSEQ multiplex PCR. The table lists about 2,100 clones, around three quarters of them singletons, with approximately 39% in the top ten. The sample in question was peripheral blood, obtained from a patient treated with photon-based radiotherapy. The receptors derive from a man older than 75 with cholangiocarcinoma. CDR3s include the opening cysteine and the closing phenylalanine or tryptophan. D genes are given only for firm matches. Expanded clones are given a class, and other clones once, few, many or no size at all.

v_call,clone_size,j_call,d_call,cdr3_aa,cdr3_nt
TRBV9,-,TRBJ2-2,-,CASSPSYTGELFF,TGTGCCAGCAGCCCTTCTTACACCGGGGAGCTGTTTTTT
TRBV29-1,once,TRBJ2-1,-,CSVGRTNNEQFF,TGCAGCGTTGGCCGGACCAACAATGAGCAGTTCTTC
TRBV5-4,-,TRBJ1-1,-,CASSLPGDTEAFF,TGTGCCAGCAGTCTTCCTGGGGACACTGAAGCTTTCTTT
TRBV11-3,-,TRBJ1-6,-,CASSFSPNSPLHF,TGTGCCAGCAGCTTCTCCCCTAATTCACCCCTCCACTTT
TRBV4-2,-,TRBJ2-5,-,CASSPDEGSLQETQYF,TGTGCCAGCAGCCCCGATGAAGGGAGCCTTCAAGAGACCCAGTACTTC
TRBV11-2,-,TRBJ2-7,-,CASSLDWGYEQYF,TGTGCCAGCAGCTTAGATTGGGGCTACGAGCAGTACTTC
TRBV18,-,TRBJ2-7,-,CASSPLGLGGIREQYF,TGTGCCAGCTCACCATTAGGACTAGGGGGGATTCGCGAGCAGTACTTC
TRBV7-9,-,TRBJ2-3,-,CASGADTDTQYF,TGTGCCAGCGGGGCGGACACAGATACGCAGTATTTT
TRBV5-6,-,TRBJ2-1,-,CASSPQSNEQFF,TGTGCCAGCAGCCCACAGAGCAATGAGCAGTTCTTC
TRBV7-9,-,TRBJ2-1,-,CASSAGLSYNEQFF,TGTGCCAGCAGCGCAGGGCTCTCCTACAATGAGCAGTTCTTC
TRBV6-4,few,TRBJ1-1,-,CASRAAVGENTEAFF,TGTGCCAGCAGAGCCGCAGTGGGGGAGAACACTGAAGCTTTCTTT
TRBV18,-,TRBJ2-5,-,CASSVPYLEETQYF,TGTGCCAGCTCAGTCCCCTATTTGGAAGAGACCCAGTACTTC